This TCR beta chain was found in a study of T cell responses to AZD1222 COVID-19 vaccine. Sequencing used immunoSEQ multiplex PCR; TCRdb keeps in-frame clones, though not all of them. In the table there are 85,000 to 110,000 clones, around 90% of which are singletons. Germline V gives CDR1 MGHDK, CDR2 SYGVNS. The CDR3 has 15 amino acids. V was cut by 1 base and J by 1 base, with 10 bases left in between. Here the sequenced sample was peripheral blood, taken on day 0 of AZD1222 vaccination. J is TRBJ1-1 and V is TRBV25-1; TRBD1 might be the D (6 bases). The origin of this receptor is an adult in good health. In nucleotides, the CDR3 is TGTGCCAGCAGTGAATCTTTCAGGGGGAACACTGAAGCTTTCTTT. It specifies CASSESFRGNTEAFF.